The 20 T cell receptor beta chains in this list originate from one sample, sequenced in a study of blood T cell repertoires in COVID-19. Data came from immunoSEQ multiplex PCR; TCRdb stores just in-frame clones and leaves some out. In the table there are about 250,000 clones, about 88% of which are singletons. The specimen sequenced was PBMCs or T cells enriched from blood (not recorded which). Receptor source: a woman in her forties or fifties who had recovered from COVID-19.

The chain recombines TRBV6-2 or TRBV6-3 with TRBJ2-3; possible D gene TRBD1, 5 bases. The V gene's germline CDR1 is MNHEY and CDR2 SVGEGT. The CDR3 has 16 residues. V lost 6 bases to trimming and J lost 2 bases, with 18 bases between them. The CDR3 reads CASSRRTQASTDTQYF. The CDR3 DNA reads as TGTGCCAGCAGCCGCAGGACACAAGCATCCACAGATACGCAGTATTTT.

The chain recombines TRBV24-1 with TRBJ2-1; TRBD2 matches at 10 bases. CDR3 size: 17 residues. Trimming at V came to 3 bases and at J to 8 bases, leaving 12 bases not matched to a gene. The germline V gene has CDR1 KGHDR and CDR2 SFDVKD. The CDR3 bases are TGTGCCACCAGTGATATAGGGACTAGCGCCCCACCGTATGAGCAGTTCTTC. Amino acids: CATSDIGTSAPPYEQFF.

The V call is TRBV4-1, the J call TRBJ2-1; D not certain. In germline, CDR1 is MGHRA, CDR2 YSYEKL. V lost 4 bases and J lost 0, with 10 bases in between. The CDR3 runs 15 residues. The CDR3 is CASSRTSSSYNEQFF. Here the CDR3 DNA reads TGCGCCAGCAGCCGCACTTCAAGCTCCTACAATGAGCAGTTCTTC.

This rearrangement joins TRBV6-5 to TRBJ1-2; D possibly corresponds to TRBD1 (5 bases). V shed 0 bases and J shed 4 bases, with 9 bases lying between them. In germline, CDR1 is MNHEY, CDR2 SVGAGI. The CDR3 has 14 amino acids. DNA for the CDR3: TGTGCCAGCAGTTACTCTTCAGGGATCTATGGCTACACCTTC. It specifies CASSYSSGIYGYTF.

The chain has TRBV27 and TRBJ2-1; D may be TRBD2 (5 bases). This CDR3 comprises 14 residues. Deletions cut 2 bases from V and 2 bases from J, with 7 bases between. Per germline, CDR1 MNHEY and CDR2 SMNVEV (reference sequence). The CDR3: CASSLQRTYNEQFF. CDR3 nucleotide sequence: TGTGCCAGCAGTTTACAGCGGACCTACAATGAGCAGTTCTTC.

This chain uses TRBV28 with TRBJ1-6; a possible D gene is TRBD1 (6 bases). CDR3 length: 16 amino acids. CDR1 and CDR2 from the germline V gene are MDHEN and SYDVKM. V was pared by 2 bases and J by 6 bases, with 14 bases between. The DNA of the CDR3 is TGTGCCAGCAGTTTAGGTGGGGGGGCTCCTAATTCACCCCTCCACTTT. The encoded protein is CASSLGGGAPNSPLHF.

This clone showed up just a few times. This chain's CDR3 is CASSLRRGREKLFF. The CDR3 nucleotides read TGTGCCAGCAGTCTACGCAGGGGCCGGGAAAAACTGTTTTTT. The rearrangement joins TRBV27 to TRBJ1-4, with D perhaps TRBD1 (6 bases). V was pared by 5 bases and J by 8 bases, with 15 bases between. The germline CDR1 and CDR2 sequences are MNHEY and SMNVEV (reference sequence). The CDR3 extends over 14 amino acids.

J is TRBJ2-7 and V is TRBV7-9, with 11 bases that match TRBD2. V trimming: 6 bases; J trimming: 6 bases; junction bases outside the gene matches: 7. Germline V gene data show CDR1 as SEHNR and CDR2 as FQNEAQ (reference sequence). CDR3 length equals 14 residues. This CDR3 reads CASSETSGRLEQYF. The CDR3 nucleotides read TGTGCCAGCAGTGAAACTAGCGGGAGACTCGAGCAGTACTTC.

The chain uses TRBV6-5 and TRBJ2-1; TRBD2 matches 10 bases. Trimming at V came to 4 bases and at J to 8 bases, leaving 11 bases not matched to a gene. The CDR3 contains 16 residues. Germline CDR1 and CDR2: MNHEY and SVGAGI. The CDR3 spells CASSWDLAGGGDEQFF. The CDR3 region has the DNA TGTGCCAGCAGTTGGGACTTAGCGGGAGGAGGGGATGAGCAGTTCTTC.

V gene TRBV30 combines with J gene TRBJ2-1; 9 bases are shared with TRBD2. CDR3 length: 13 amino acids. V lost 1 base and J lost 9; bases outside the gene matches: 4. The V gene's germline CDR1 is GTSNPN and CDR2 SVGIG (reference sequence). CDR3 loop: CAWSAIAGVEQFF. The CDR3 DNA sequence: TGTGCCTGGAGTGCAATAGCGGGAGTTGAGCAGTTCTTC. Using reference TRBV30 and TRBJ2-1 for the parts outside the CDR3, the full variable domain is SQTIHQWPATLVQPVGSPLSLECTVEGTSNPNLYWYRQAAGRGLQLLFYSVGIGQISSEVPQNLSASRPQDRQFILSSKKLLLSDSGFYLCAWSAIAGVEQFFGPGTRLTVL.

The chain is built from TRBV5-6 and TRBJ1-3; D is ambiguous. The CDR3 is 15 residues long. Deletions cut 3 bases from V and 0 bases from J, with 10 bases between. Germline CDR1 is SGHDT and CDR2 is YYEEEE. CDR3 DNA sequence: TGTGCCAGCAGCTCAACTCGCATCTCTGGAAACACCATATATTTT. This encodes CASSSTRISGNTIYF.

The gene calls are TRBV5-1 and TRBJ2-1; 10 nucleotides line up with TRBD2. Germline V CDR1 and CDR2: SGHRS, YFSETQ. Unmatched junction bases numbered 8, after V lost 0 bases and J lost 8 bases. This CDR3 is 16 amino acids long. The CDR3 coding sequence is TGCGCCAGCAGCTTGGTCCTAGCGGGAGCCAGCGATGAGCAGTTCTTC. Translation: CASSLVLAGASDEQFF.

V and J are TRBV12-3 or TRBV12-4 and TRBJ1-3, with D hard to call. The CDR3 extends over 11 amino acids. V lost 7 bases and J 4 bases, leaving 5 bases between the germline ends. CDR3 nucleotides: TGTGCCAGCAAACAGGGAAACACCATATATTTT. This codes for CASKQGNTIYF.

This clone was counted a single time. The chain recombines TRBV6-4 with TRBJ2-7; no reliable D call. The CDR3 consists of 13 residues. Germline V CDR1 and CDR2: MRHNA, SNTAGT. Trimming took 3 bases from V and 6 from J, leaving 12 bases between them. The CDR3 DNA is TGTGCCAGCAGTGAACAGCCGAGCTCCGAGCAGTACTTC. Its translation is CASSEQPSSEQYF.

A single count supports this clone. This rearrangement joins TRBV5-6 to TRBJ1-6; D remains unclear. Germline CDR1 is SGHDT and CDR2 is YYEEEE. There are 15 residues in the CDR3. Trimming pared 3 bases from V and 8 bases from J, leaving 15 bases between. The CDR3 nucleotides read TGTGCCAGCAGCTCACTCAAGCGGGATTATTCACCCCTCCACTTT. This encodes CASSSLKRDYSPLHF.

This clone has a single count. The chain is built from TRBV15 and TRBJ1-5, with 8 bases matching TRBD1. This CDR3 spans 17 amino acids. Germline V CDR1 and CDR2: LNHNV, YYDKDF (reference sequence). Trimming removed 1 base from V and 1 base from J; junction bases left unmatched: 6. CDR3 loop: CATSRAGQGLSNQPQHF. As DNA, the CDR3 is TGTGCCACCAGCAGAGCAGGACAGGGTTTAAGCAATCAGCCCCAGCATTTT.

The J gene is TRBJ2-5, the V gene TRBV29-1, with TRBD2 identical over 10 bases. In germline, CDR1 is SQVTM, CDR2 ANQGSEA. The CDR3 runs to 11 residues. The V and J ends lost 7 bases and 5 bases, in that order; junction bases with no gene match: 1. This chain's CDR3 is CSGTSGETQYF. CDR3 DNA sequence: TGCAGCGGGACTAGCGGCGAGACCCAGTACTTC. Looking up the rest from reference TRBV29-1 and TRBJ2-5 gives the full variable domain: SAVISQKPSRDICQRGTSLTIQCQVDSQVTMMFWYRQQPGQSLTLIATANQGSEATYESGFVIDKFPISRPNLTFSTLTVSNMSPEDSSIYLCSGTSGETQYFGPGTRLLVL.

The V and J genes are TRBV27 and TRBJ2-7; D is perhaps TRBD2 (6 bases). Deletions cut 4 bases from V and 0 bases from J, with 10 bases between. The CDR3 runs to 14 residues. Germline-derived CDR1 and CDR2 are MNHEY and SMNVEV (reference sequence). The DNA for the CDR3 is TGTGCCAGCAGTTGGGGACTTGGCTCCTACGAGCAGTACTTC. It yields the protein CASSWGLGSYEQYF.

The genes are TRBV7-8 and TRBJ2-7; no clear D. V lost 4 bases and J lost 3, with 10 bases in between. Germline assignment: CDR1 SGHVS and CDR2 FQNEAQ. The length of the CDR3 is 13 residues. Here the CDR3 reads CASSSQHLYEQYF. CDR3 bases: TGTGCCAGCAGCTCGCAACATCTCTACGAGCAGTACTTC.

The chain joins TRBV25-1 to TRBJ1-5; maybe TRBD1 (6 bases). This CDR3 region has 13 residues. Germline V CDR1 and CDR2: MGHDK, SYGVNS. The ends were cut back, 4 bases at V and 7 bases at J, with 11 bases in the middle. CDR3 DNA: TGTGCCAGCAGTGGGGCCAGGGGCCAGCCCCAGCATTTT. It translates to CASSGARGQPQHF.